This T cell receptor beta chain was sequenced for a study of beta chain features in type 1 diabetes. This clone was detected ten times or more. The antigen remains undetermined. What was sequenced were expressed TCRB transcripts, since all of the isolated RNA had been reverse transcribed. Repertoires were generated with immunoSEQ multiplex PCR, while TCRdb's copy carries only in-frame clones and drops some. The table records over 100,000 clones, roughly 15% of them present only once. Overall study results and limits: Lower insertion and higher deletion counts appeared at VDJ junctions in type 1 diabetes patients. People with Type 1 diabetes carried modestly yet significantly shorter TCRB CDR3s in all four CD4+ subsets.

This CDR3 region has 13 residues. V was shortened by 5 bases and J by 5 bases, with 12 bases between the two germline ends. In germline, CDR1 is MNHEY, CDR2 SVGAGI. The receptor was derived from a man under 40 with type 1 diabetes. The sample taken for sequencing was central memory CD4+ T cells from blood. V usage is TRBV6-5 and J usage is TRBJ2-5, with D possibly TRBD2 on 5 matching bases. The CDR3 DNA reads TGTGCCAGCAGTGAACTAGAGACTGAGACCCAGTACTTC. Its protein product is CASSELETETQYF.